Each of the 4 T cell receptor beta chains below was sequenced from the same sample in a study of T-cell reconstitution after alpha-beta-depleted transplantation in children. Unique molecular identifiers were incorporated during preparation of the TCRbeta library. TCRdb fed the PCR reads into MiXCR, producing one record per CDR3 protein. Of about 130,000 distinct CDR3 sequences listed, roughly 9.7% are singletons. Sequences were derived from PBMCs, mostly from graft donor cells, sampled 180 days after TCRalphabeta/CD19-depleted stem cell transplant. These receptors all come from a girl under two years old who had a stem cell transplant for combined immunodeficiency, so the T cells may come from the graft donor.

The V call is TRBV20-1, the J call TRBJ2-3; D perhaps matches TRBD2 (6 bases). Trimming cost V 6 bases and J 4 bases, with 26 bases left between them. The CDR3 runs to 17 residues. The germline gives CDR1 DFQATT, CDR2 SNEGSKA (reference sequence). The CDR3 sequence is CSAPLLSTFPGADTQYF. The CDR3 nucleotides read TGCAGTGCACCCCTATTGTCGACCTTCCCGGGAGCAGATACGCAGTATTTT.

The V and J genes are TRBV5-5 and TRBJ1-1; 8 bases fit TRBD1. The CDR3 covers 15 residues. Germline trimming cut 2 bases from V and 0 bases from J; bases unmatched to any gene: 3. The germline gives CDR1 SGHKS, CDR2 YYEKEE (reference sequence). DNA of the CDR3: TGTGCCAGCAGCTTCACGGGACAGGTGAACACTGAAGCTTTCTTT. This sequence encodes CASSFTGQVNTEAFF. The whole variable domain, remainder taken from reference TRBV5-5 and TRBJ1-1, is DAGVTQSPTHLIKTRGQQVTLRCSPISGHKSVSWYQQVLGQGPQFIFQYYEKEERGRGNFPDRFSARQFPNYSSELNVNALLLGDSALYLCASSFTGQVNTEAFFGQGTRLTVV.

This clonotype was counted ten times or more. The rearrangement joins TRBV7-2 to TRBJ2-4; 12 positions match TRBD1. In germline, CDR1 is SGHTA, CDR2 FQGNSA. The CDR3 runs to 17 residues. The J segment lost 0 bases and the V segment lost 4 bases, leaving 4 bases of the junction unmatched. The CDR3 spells CASSSRDRGLAKNIQYF. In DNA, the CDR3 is TGTGCCAGCAGCTCCCGGGACAGGGGGCTAGCCAAAAACATTCAGTACTTC.

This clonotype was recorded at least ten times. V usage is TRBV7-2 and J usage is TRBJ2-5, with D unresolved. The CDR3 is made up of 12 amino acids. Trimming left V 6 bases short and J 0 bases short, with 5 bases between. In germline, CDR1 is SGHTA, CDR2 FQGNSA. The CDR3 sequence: CASSPYQETQYF. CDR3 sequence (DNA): TGTGCCAGCAGTCCTTACCAAGAGACCCAGTACTTC.